These T cell receptor beta chains were read from a single sample in a study of identical twins. TCRdb analysed the 5' RACE reads with MiXCR anew, one entry per CDR3 protein. The table lists under 250,000 distinct CDR3 sequences, about 7.5% of them singletons. These data were likewise used in another study, on yellow fever vaccine responses in identical twins.

The sequenced material came from memory (CD45RO+) T cells sorted from blood. Every receptor here comes from a woman aged 18-29 years in good health. Both conserved end residues are part of each CDR3. Each record gives: J gene, clone size, D gene, V gene, CDR3 DNA, CDR3 protein. D genes are given only for firm matches. Rows may omit the clone size; those that give it use once, few, many or a size class.

TRBJ2-2,many,TRBD1,TRBV29-1,TGCAGCGCGTCAAAGCTACAGGGGACCGGGGAGCTGTTTTTT,CSASKLQGTGELFF
TRBJ2-2,many,-,TRBV3-1,TGTGCCAGCAGCCAAGTCGACTTGCACACCGGGGAGCTGTTTTTT,CASSQVDLHTGELFF
TRBJ2-3,many,TRBD1,TRBV7-9,TGTGCCAGCAGCTTAGAGGGGGCAAATACGCAGTATTTT,CASSLEGANTQYF
TRBJ1-5,many,-,TRBV20-1,TGCAGTGCTAGGCACAGTGGGACTAGCAATCAGCCCCAGCATTTT,CSARHSGTSNQPQHF
TRBJ1-1,few,-,TRBV12-3/TRBV12-4,TGTGCCAAGATGTCGGTTATAATTGAAGCTTTCTTT,CAKMSVIIEAFF
TRBJ1-6,once,-,TRBV11-1,TGTGCCAGCAGCCCTCGCGCGGCGGTTTCACCCCTCCACTTT,CASSPRAAVSPLHF
TRBJ2-7,many,TRBD2,TRBV12-3/TRBV12-4,TGTGCCAGCAGTTTATCTAGCGGGAGGAACGAGCAGTACTTC,CASSLSSGRNEQYF
TRBJ2-1,many,TRBD2,TRBV7-2,TGTGCCAGCAGAGGGACTAGCGGGAGTTACGAGCAGTTCTTC,CASRGTSGSYEQFF
TRBJ2-7,-,TRBD1,TRBV6-5,TGTGCCAGCAGTTACTCGACAGGGGGTACCTACGAGCAGTACTTC,CASSYSTGGTYEQYF
TRBJ1-5,many,-,TRBV6-2/TRBV6-3,TGTGCCTCCCGGGAGACCCTCAGCAATCAGCCCCAGCATTTT,CASRETLSNQPQHF
TRBJ2-1,many,TRBD2,TRBV3-1,TGTGCCAGCAGCCAATCAACCGGGACTAGGGAGTTCTTC,CASSQSTGTREFF
TRBJ2-7,many,TRBD1,TRBV18,TGTGCCAGCTCACCGTGGGGACAGTCCTACGAGCAGTACTTC,CASSPWGQSYEQYF
TRBJ2-1,-,-,TRBV20-1,TGCAGTGCTAGCGGGTGGAATACCTACAATGAGCAGTTCTTC,CSASGWNTYNEQFF
TRBJ2-1,many,-,TRBV7-9,TGTGCCAGCAGCTTAGAGTCAGGGAATGAGCAGTTCTTC,CASSLESGNEQFF
TRBJ2-7,few,-,TRBV20-1,TGCAGTGCTCAGAGGAAGGGGGGCGTCTACGAGCAGTACTTC,CSAQRKGGVYEQYF